This TCR beta chain was sequenced for a study of blood T cell repertoires in COVID-19. Study-level background: From the United States, Italy and Spain came samples of acute and convalescent COVID-19. From T cells, B-cell-depleted T cells, or PBMCs came the material, which was cDNA or gDNA.

Authors' analysis steps: Estimated nucleated cell counts came from reference gene primer amplification. Libraries were prepared by immunoSEQ multiplex PCR; TCRdb keeps only in-frame clonotypes and omits some of them. D and trimming were read from the DNA, whereas the V and J calls and clone size are those reported in that table. The table lists roughly 120,000 clones, roughly 83% of them singletons, with about 5.4% in the top ten. Germline trimming cut 5 bases from V and 4 bases from J; bases unmatched to any gene: 9. There are 15 residues in the CDR3. Germline assignment: CDR1 MNHEY and CDR2 SMNVEV (reference sequence).

V is TRBV27 and J is TRBJ1-1; 8 bases map to TRBD1. This sequence was found in a human donor in a cohort sampled during active COVID-19. Sequencing input: peripheral blood. As DNA, the CDR3 is TGTGCCAGCAGTAGACTCAGGGGGCTTGGCACTGAAGCTTTCTTT. Its protein product is CASSRLRGLGTEAFF.